The next 17 T cell receptor beta chains were all read from a single sample in a study of a mutant IDH1 vaccine in newly diagnosed glioma. Stated time point: baseline, week 1 (first vaccination visit). Regarding treatment: pre-vaccination baseline after standard-of-care therapy. TCRdb's copy holds only in-frame clones and misses some; the assay was immunoSEQ multiplex PCR. The sample has about 70,000 clones; around 82% are singletons. The source was peripheral blood mononuclear cells (PBMCs), collected from a glioma patient treated with radiotherapy, temozolomide or both. The receptors here all came from a young woman with glioma. Some clones in this sample may be carry-over from other donors' samples.

V and J are TRBV19 and TRBJ2-2; D not certain. Trimming took 6 bases from V and 5 from J, leaving 16 bases between them. Germline loops: CDR1 LNHDA, CDR2 SQIVND (reference sequence). The CDR3 has 15 amino acids. CDR3 in amino acids: CASSSLPMGTGELFF. In DNA, the CDR3 is TGTGCCAGTAGCTCCCTCCCCATGGGTACCGGGGAGCTGTTTTTT.

The V call is TRBV4-2, the J call TRBJ2-4; possibly TRBD1 or TRBD2 for D (5 bases each). CDR3 size: 18 residues. V lost 0 bases, J lost 8 bases, and 23 bases lay in between. Germline CDR1 reads LGHNA; CDR2 reads YNFKEQ. CDR3 coding DNA: TGTGCCAGCAGCCAAGACTGGAGTACGGGGCCCCCCGATGACATTCAGTACTTC. It yields the protein CASSQDWSTGPPDDIQYF.

V usage is TRBV6-5 and J usage is TRBJ1-4; perhaps TRBD1 as D (6 bases). Germline V gene sequence: CDR1 MNHEY, CDR2 SVGAGI. Trimming stripped 2 bases from V and 8 bases from J, with 15 bases between. This CDR3 comprises 15 residues. CDR3 bases: TGTGCCAGCAGTTACGGCAGGACAGTGGGAGAAAAACTGTTTTTT. It encodes CASSYGRTVGEKLFF.

The chain has TRBV6-1 and TRBJ1-5, with D possibly being TRBD1 (6 bases). The CDR3 spans 17 residues. CDR1 is MNHNS and CDR2 is SASEGT in the germline V gene. V was pared by 4 bases and J by 4 bases, with 20 bases between. Here the CDR3 reads CASSVFSRTAGNQPQHF. In DNA form, the CDR3 reads TGTGCCAGCAGTGTTTTTTCCCGGACAGCCGGGAATCAGCCCCAGCATTTT.

The chain links TRBV4-2 to TRBJ1-1, with D maybe TRBD1 (5 bases). This CDR3 region has 15 residues. Trimming stripped 2 bases from V and 6 bases from J, with 16 bases between. Germline loops: CDR1 LGHNA, CDR2 YNFKEQ. CDR3 amino acids: CASSQQMGGSAEAFF. The CDR3 DNA reads as TGTGCCAGCAGCCAACAAATGGGGGGGAGCGCTGAAGCTTTCTTT.

The chain carries TRBV5-4 and TRBJ2-2; D is uncertain. Germline values: CDR1 SGHNT, CDR2 YYREEE (reference sequence). The CDR3 runs to 13 residues. Deletions cut 3 bases from V and 4 bases from J, with 7 bases between. The CDR3 region is CASSSVSTGELFF. The CDR3 nucleotides read TGTGCCAGCAGCTCCGTTAGCACCGGGGAGCTGTTTTTT.

The rearrangement joins TRBV30 to TRBJ2-5; D may be TRBD1 (6 bases). This CDR3 spans 13 amino acids. Germline CDR1 is GTSNPN and CDR2 is SVGIG (reference sequence). V was trimmed by 1 base and J by 2 bases, leaving 8 bases between them. The CDR3 bases are TGTGCCTGGAGTGGGACAGTTCAAGAGACCCAGTACTTC. It codes for CAWSGTVQETQYF.

This clone was seen only once. V is TRBV4-3 and J is TRBJ2-6; no clear D gene. Germline V CDR1 and CDR2: LGHNA, YSLEER. This CDR3 region has 15 residues. V shed 1 base and J shed 2 bases, with 6 bases lying between them. CDR3 protein: CASSQGGTGANVLTF. The CDR3 region has the DNA TGCGCCAGCAGCCAAGGTGGTACTGGGGCCAACGTCCTGACTTTC.

The rearrangement joins TRBV19 to TRBJ1-4; D is undetermined. Germline-derived CDR1 and CDR2 are LNHDA and SQIVND (reference sequence). V was shortened by 3 bases and J by 4 bases, with 12 bases between the two germline ends. The CDR3 loop spans 15 amino acids. This chain's CDR3 is CASSMGGRYNEKLFF. In nucleotides, the CDR3 is TGTGCCAGTAGTATGGGCGGCCGCTATAATGAAAAACTGTTTTTT.

The gene calls are TRBV7-9 and TRBJ1-1; D is perhaps TRBD1 (5 bases). Trimming stripped 1 base from V and 4 bases from J, with 7 bases between. The CDR3 sequence is 13 residues long. Germline V CDR1 and CDR2: SEHNR, FQNEAQ (reference sequence). The CDR3 DNA reads as TGTGCCAGCAGCTTAGTAGGGACCACTGAAGCTTTCTTT. Its translation: CASSLVGTTEAFF.

The chain employs TRBV19 and TRBJ2-2; D gene uncertain. Germline-derived CDR1 and CDR2 are LNHDA and SQIVND (reference sequence). V gave up 2 bases and J gave up 1 base, with 8 bases separating them. CDR3 size: 15 residues. In nucleotides, the CDR3 is TGTGCCAGTAGTATAAAATTAGGGAACACCGGGGAGCTGTTTTTT. As protein: CASSIKLGNTGELFF.

The chain recombines TRBV7-2 with TRBJ2-7; 8 nucleotides line up with TRBD1. The CDR3 covers 15 residues. With 1 base clipped from V and 3 bases from J, the junction kept 5 bases outside the gene matches. In germline, CDR1 is SGHTA, CDR2 FQGNSA. The CDR3 region has the DNA TGTGCCAGCAGCTTAGGGGACAGGCGGATCTACGAGCAGTACTTC. Translated: CASSLGDRRIYEQYF.

The chain is built from TRBV7-9 and TRBJ2-7; TRBD1 or TRBD2 may be the D gene (5 bases each). V lost 5 bases and J lost 0, with 11 bases in between. Germline CDR1 reads SEHNR; CDR2 reads FQNEAQ (reference sequence). The CDR3 loop spans 14 amino acids. The CDR3 DNA reads TGTGCCAGCAGCGGCCGGGACCACTCCTACGAGCAGTACTTC. Amino acid sequence: CASSGRDHSYEQYF.

V gene TRBV6-5 combines with J gene TRBJ1-4; no firm D call. Trimming stripped 6 bases from V and 4 bases from J, with 15 bases between. Germline CDR1 reads MNHEY; CDR2 reads SVGAGI. CDR3 length: 15 residues. The CDR3 spells CASSTRRSINEKLFF. The CDR3 DNA reads as TGTGCCAGCAGCACCCGCAGGTCGATTAATGAAAAACTGTTTTTT.

This sequence joins TRBV5-1 and TRBJ2-7, with D perhaps TRBD1 or TRBD2 (5 bases each). This CDR3 is built from 13 residues. Per the germline V gene, CDR1 is SGHRS and CDR2 is YFSETQ. Trimming took off 0 bases at V and 4 bases at J, with 8 bases between the two ends. CDR3 protein: CASSLAEGYEQYF. The CDR3 nucleotides are TGCGCCAGCAGCTTGGCCGAGGGGTACGAGCAGTACTTC.

This chain links TRBV6-5 with TRBJ1-1, with D perhaps TRBD1 (6 bases). The germline V gene has CDR1 MNHEY and CDR2 SVGAGI. The CDR3 contains 14 residues. Trimming cost V 6 bases and J 2 bases, with 13 bases left between them. CDR3 residues: CASSPDSYNTEAFF. CDR3 in DNA: TGTGCCAGCAGCCCGGACAGCTATAACACTGAAGCTTTCTTT.

The J gene is TRBJ2-1, the V gene TRBV7-2, with a weak D call TRBD1 (5 bases). V was trimmed by 4 bases and J by 9 bases, leaving 13 bases between them. The CDR3 covers 13 residues. Germline lookup yields CDR1 SGHTA and CDR2 FQGNSA. This chain's CDR3 is CASSSPTDTEQFF. The CDR3 region has the DNA TGTGCCAGCAGCTCCCCGACAGACACTGAGCAGTTCTTC.